This T cell receptor (beta chain) was sequenced during a study of T cell responses to AZD1222 COVID-19 vaccine (dated by TCRdb to the early 2020s). Context from the whole study: AZD1222 recipients whose second dose came at about 4 weeks and those whose second dose came at about 12 weeks were combined into one group, since spike-specific TCR depth and breadth did not differ between the two schedules. A total of just over 230 trial participants underwent TCR sequencing, of whom approximately 200 had received two doses of AZD1222 and around 25 had received two doses of the MenACWY control vaccine. Trial participants were enrolled into age subgroups of 18-55, 56-69 and 70-plus years, which contained around 140, 26 and 57 TCR-sequenced participants, respectively.

For this clone: Its cognate antigen has yet to be identified. It has no much larger one-base neighbor in the sample; base qualities were not kept.

On the study overall, not on this receptor specifically: Because no samples from the day 14 peak response were available, repertoires could be characterized only after the peak T cell response. In the small 56-69-year group, the increase in depth fell short of significance, most likely because of low power. The vaccine-associated CD4 TCRs covered the entire spike protein, and the dominant responses fell in regions 160-218 and 743-854. After two AZD1222 doses, spike-specific TCR breadth and depth were significantly higher than at day 0 and than in MenACWY recipients. Reportedly, almost half of the unique spike-specific TCRs recognized epitopes lying outside the regions that are mutated in the B.1.351 and B.1.1.7 variants. Most participants were white British and females outnumbered males, and the authors suggested that clonal diversity may have been underestimated. Only five or six AZD1222 recipients were SARS-CoV-2 seropositive at baseline, limiting conclusions about previously exposed vaccinees.

The time point label on this specimen signifies: baseline before first vaccination. Samples from vaccinated people were obtained from the UK trials COV001 and COV002, which included a single-blind randomized controlled phase 2/3 trial of AZD1222 (ChAdOx1 nCoV-19) in healthy adults. Trial participant PBMC samples were collected at day 0 and day 28 after the second dose for TCRbeta chain sequencing. Taken from cysteine to phenylalanine, the CDR3 has 13 residues. The read is trimmed to its CDR3 DNA, 39 bases read in frame from base 1. In the germline V gene (reference sequence), CDR1 corresponds to MNHEY and CDR2 to SMNVEV. The germline V and J ends show losses of 6 bases and 1 base respectively, and no gene match explains 2 bases of the junction. The CDR3 regions of human TCRbeta chains were analyzed by immunosequencing. The original methods were these. Repertoire TCRs were matched against a reference library of SARS-CoV-2-specific TCRs generated with the MIRA antigen-specificity platform. Breadth was defined as the fraction of unique TCRs that were SARS-CoV-2-associated. Depth was defined as the fraction of total T cells that were SARS-CoV-2-associated. Using the MIRA data, each spike-specific TCR was mapped to the spike region that the TCR reacts to and placed in a CD4 or CD8 class. Log10-transformed breadth and depth values were compared by one-way ANOVA with Sidak's multiple comparisons tests. In TCRdb, the immuneACCESS table is reduced to in-frame sequences with V and J assigned. These tables do not hold every clone; where another copy was compared, an unresolved V gene accounts for under half, and the others remain unexplained. V, J and clone size are taken as reported in that table, and D and trimming were inferred from the DNA itself. A total of about 97,000 clones appear in this sample, around nine tenths of them only once. 2.5% to 3.5% of the sample rests with the top ten.

Recombination linked TRBV27 to TRBJ2-7; 8 nucleotides in the junction match TRBD2. This clonotype originated in an adult in good health. Specimen: peripheral blood, collected on day 0 of AZD1222 vaccination. The CDR3: CASRIAGSYEQYF. The DNA reads TGTGCCAGCAGGATAGCGGGGTCCTACGAGCAGTACTTC.